This T cell receptor (beta chain) came from a study of cytomegalovirus exposure and HLA in healthy donors. Study-wide results and caveats: In a later analysis, at a false discovery rate of 0.05, approximately 16,000 TCR beta sequences matched HLA alleles. An ancestry cluster, one associated with Asian ancestry, reportedly showed fewer N-insertions than the approximately 650-donor mean in a later analysis. In vitro, three CMV-associated chains proved specific for CMV antigens.

The PCR was carried out with 60 Vbeta primers and 13 Jbeta primers. Per the authors' pipeline: An analysis performed later counted 81 million or so unique TCR beta chains (roughly 11 million of them shared). Profiled with immunoSEQ multiplex PCR; TCRdb holds only in-frame clones, not every one. The V and J calls and the clone size are those of that table, but D and trimming were determined from the DNA. The data show about 140,000 clones, approximately 80% seen once. As for this clone: The antigen remains undetermined.

The TCR sequence derives from a woman aged 40 to 55 in good health and CMV-seropositive. What was sequenced was PBMCs.

The CDR3 nucleotides are TGTGCCAGCAGAGATGCTGGGGCTGGCTATGGCTACACCTTC. Amino acid sequence: CASRDAGAGYGYTF. This sequence joins TRBV7-2 and TRBJ1-2; maybe TRBD1 (5 bases). Germline assignment: CDR1 SGHTA and CDR2 FQGNSA. V was clipped by 6 bases and J by 4 bases, with 15 bases between them. CDR3 length: 14 residues. The full variable domain, its missing parts supplied by reference TRBV7-2 and TRBJ1-2, is GAGVSQSPSNKVTEKGKDVELRCDPISGHTALYWYRQSLGQGLEFLIYFQGNSAPDKSGLPSDRFSAERTGGSVSTLTIQRTQQEDSAVYLCASRDAGAGYGYTFGSGTRLTVV.